The clone carrying this T cell receptor beta chain was observed a few times. Its target is not known. These data are taken from a study of beta chain features in type 1 diabetes. The CDR3 runs to 13 residues. Germline assignment: CDR1 MNHEY and CDR2 SMNVEV (reference sequence). V gave up 5 bases and J gave up 0 bases, with 6 bases separating them. Sorting with CD45RO/CCR7/CD25/CD127/CD95/CD27 yielded naive, central memory, regulatory and stem-like memory CD4+ cells. Expressed TCRB transcripts were sequenced after all isolated RNA was converted to cDNA. Profiling relied on immunoSEQ multiplex PCR, and the TCRdb table lists in-frame clones only, not all of them. The sample carries some 270,000 clones, 14% recorded once. The study's findings and limits: PCR might favor shorter templates, but any such skew would affect patients and controls equally. Junctions at VDJ sites from type 1 diabetes patients had fewer insertions and more deletions.

The chain is built from TRBV27 and TRBJ2-3; D unresolved. The specimen was naive CD4+ T cells from blood. The clonotype originates from a middle-aged woman in good health. The CDR3 loop is CASSPVSTDTQYF. As DNA, the CDR3 is TGTGCCAGCAGTCCCGTTAGCACAGATACGCAGTATTTT.